These 12 T cell receptor beta chains came from one sample sequenced in a study of T cell clonotyping in hematopoietic cell transplantation. Assay used: immunoSEQ multiplex PCR; TCRdb lists only in-frame clones, some missing. The table shows roughly 40,000 clones, with roughly 94% occurring only once. The material sequenced was peripheral blood mononuclear cells. Every receptor here comes from a woman aged 50 to 60 in good health. Some clones in this sample may be carry-over from other donors' samples.

The CDR3 loop is CASSLGQNQPQHF. The CDR3 DNA follows: TGTGCCAGCTCATTGGGACAGAATCAGCCCCAGCATTTT. This chain uses TRBV18 with TRBJ1-5; 7 nucleotides align to TRBD1. The CDR3 covers 13 residues. V lost 5 bases, J lost 4 bases, and 2 bases stayed unmatched. Germline V gene sequence: CDR1 KGHSH, CDR2 LQKENI.

This clone appeared once. The V call is TRBV6-1, the J call TRBJ2-3, with TRBD2 matching over 15 bases. Germline CDR1 is MNHNS and CDR2 is SASEGT. Unmatched junction bases numbered 6, after V lost 3 bases and J lost 2 bases. This CDR3 comprises 18 residues. The CDR3 reads CASSDGGLAGGVTDTQYF. In DNA form, the CDR3 reads TGTGCCAGCAGTGACGGGGGACTAGCGGGGGGAGTCACAGATACGCAGTATTTT.

The CDR3 reads CASSHGDYYEQYF. For the CDR3, the DNA is TGCGCCAGCAGCCACGGGGACTACTACGAGCAGTACTTC. This sequence joins TRBV4-3 and TRBJ2-7; TRBD2 matches 7 bases. Losses at the gene ends were 3 bases for V and 3 bases for J; bases not matched to a gene: 2. Germline-derived CDR1 and CDR2 are LGHNA and YSLEER. The CDR3 runs 13 residues.

This clone came up a few times. The gene calls are TRBV4-1 and TRBJ2-2, with D maybe TRBD1 (5 bases). Germline CDR1 reads MGHRA; CDR2 reads YSYEKL. V lost 6 bases and J 4 bases, leaving 15 bases between the germline ends. The CDR3 spans 15 residues. In nucleotides, the CDR3 is TGCGCCAGCAGAGGGTATTTTCAGGGCACCGGGGAGCTGTTTTTT. Translated, it gives CASRGYFQGTGELFF.

The V gene is TRBV5-5, the J gene TRBJ1-4; no reliable D call. The V gene's germline CDR1 is SGHKS and CDR2 YYEKEE (reference sequence). This CDR3 is built from 13 residues. Trimming pared 4 bases from V and 8 bases from J, leaving 12 bases between. The CDR3 loop is CASSRLPQEKLFF. DNA of the CDR3: TGTGCCAGCAGCCGCCTCCCGCAGGAAAAACTGTTTTTT.

This clone was seen a handful of times. The chain uses TRBV11-3 and TRBJ1-2; 7 bases are shared with TRBD1. This CDR3 is built from 12 residues. Losses at the gene ends were 3 bases for V and 7 bases for J; bases not matched to a gene: 2. CDR1 and CDR2 from the germline V gene are SGHNT and YENEEA. CDR3 DNA: TGTGCCAGCAGCTTTCGGACAGGTGGCTACACCTTC. This sequence encodes CASSFRTGGYTF.

The rearrangement uses TRBV6-6 and TRBJ2-5; no clear D gene. Germline CDR1 and CDR2: MNHNY and SVGAGI (reference sequence). V was shortened by 7 bases and J by 5 bases, with 11 bases between the two germline ends. The CDR3 has 12 residues. The CDR3 region is CASTVTGETQYF. The DNA for the CDR3 is TGTGCCAGCACAGTGACGGGCGAGACCCAGTACTTC.

The V call is TRBV4-3, the J call TRBJ1-3, with D perhaps TRBD1 (5 bases). With 0 bases removed from V and 4 bases from J, the gap between germline ends came to 13 bases. CDR1 and CDR2 from the germline V gene are LGHNA and YSLEER. The CDR3 extends over 16 amino acids. The chain's CDR3 is CASSQDPPGRGNTIYF. CDR3 nucleotides: TGCGCCAGCAGCCAAGATCCGCCAGGGAGAGGAAACACCATATATTTT.

V and J are TRBV7-9 and TRBJ2-7, with D maybe TRBD1 (5 bases). Trimming pared 8 bases from V and 7 bases from J, leaving 12 bases between. This CDR3 has 11 residues. CDR1 is SEHNR, CDR2 FQNEAQ, per germline (reference sequence). This CDR3 is CASRAGQEQYF. In DNA form, the CDR3 reads TGTGCCAGCCGGGCAGGGCAAGAGCAGTACTTC.

The rearrangement links TRBV18 to TRBJ1-5, with a possible D match to TRBD1 (5 bases). V was trimmed by 2 bases and J by 10 bases, leaving 12 bases between them. CDR1 and CDR2 (germline): KGHSH, LQKENI. The CDR3 covers 13 residues. CDR3 sequence: CASSPEGRGPQHF. In nucleotides, the CDR3 is TGTGCCAGCTCACCAGAGGGGCGGGGTCCCCAGCATTTT. Full variable domain (remainder filled in from reference TRBV18 and TRBJ1-5): NAGVMQNPRHLVRRRGQEARLRCSPMKGHSHVYWYRQLPEEGLKFMVYLQKENIIDESGMPKERFSAEFPKEGPSILRIQQVVRGDSAAYFCASSPEGRGPQHFGDGTRLSIL.

This sequence joins TRBV9 and TRBJ1-2; D is ambiguous. This CDR3 contains 13 residues. The germline V and J ends were trimmed by 3 bases and 9 bases, with 15 bases remaining between them. Germline V lookup: CDR1 SGDLS, CDR2 YYNGEE. The chain's CDR3 is CASSERSGYSYTF. The CDR3 nucleotides are TGTGCCAGCAGCGAGAGGTCAGGATATAGCTACACCTTC.

The CDR3 bases are TGTGCCAGCAGTGAAAGACAGCAGAACACTGAAGCTTTCTTT. Encoded protein: CASSERQQNTEAFF. The chain links TRBV6-1 to TRBJ1-1; D perhaps matches TRBD1 (5 bases). The ends were cut back, 2 bases at V and 1 base at J, with 8 bases in the middle. Germline V gene data show CDR1 as MNHNS and CDR2 as SASEGT. CDR3 length: 14 amino acids.